This paragraph reports one T cell receptor (beta chain). This sample was included in a study of CD8 T cells in Susac syndrome. This CDR3 has 16 residues. Germline V gene lookup returns CDR1 MNHEY and CDR2 SMNVEV (reference sequence). Trimming removed 7 bases from V and 6 bases from J; junction bases left unmatched: 13. An input of roughly 0.5 to 1 ug of RNA was subjected to reverse transcription using random hexamers. TCRdb used MiXCR to reprocess the immunoSEQ multiplex PCR reads, holding one entry per CDR3 protein. The table includes about 57,000 distinct CDR3 sequences, 90% to 95% detected once. The chain couples TRBV27 to TRBJ2-2; TRBD1 matches at 8 bases. Sequencing was performed on CD8+ T cells from PBMCs. This receptor was taken from a human donor with multiple sclerosis. CDR3 amino acids: CASTLRGQGAPGELFF. CDR3 nucleotides: TGTGCCAGCACACTACGGGGCCAGGGGGCACCCGGGGAGCTGTTTTTT.